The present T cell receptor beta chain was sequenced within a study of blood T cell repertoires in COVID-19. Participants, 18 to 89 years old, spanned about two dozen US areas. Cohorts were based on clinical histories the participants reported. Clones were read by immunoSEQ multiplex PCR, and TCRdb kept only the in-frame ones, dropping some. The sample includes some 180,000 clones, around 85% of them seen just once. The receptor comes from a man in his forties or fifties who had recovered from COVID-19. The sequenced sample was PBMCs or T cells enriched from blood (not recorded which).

CDR3 protein: CASTESNTGELFF. The CDR3 bases are TGTGCCAGTACAGAATCGAACACCGGGGAGCTGTTTTTT. V and J are TRBV19 and TRBJ2-2; D not certain. Germline V gene lookup returns CDR1 LNHDA and CDR2 SQIVND (reference sequence). CDR3 length equals 13 residues. V was shortened by 7 bases and J by 0 bases, with 6 bases between the two germline ends.